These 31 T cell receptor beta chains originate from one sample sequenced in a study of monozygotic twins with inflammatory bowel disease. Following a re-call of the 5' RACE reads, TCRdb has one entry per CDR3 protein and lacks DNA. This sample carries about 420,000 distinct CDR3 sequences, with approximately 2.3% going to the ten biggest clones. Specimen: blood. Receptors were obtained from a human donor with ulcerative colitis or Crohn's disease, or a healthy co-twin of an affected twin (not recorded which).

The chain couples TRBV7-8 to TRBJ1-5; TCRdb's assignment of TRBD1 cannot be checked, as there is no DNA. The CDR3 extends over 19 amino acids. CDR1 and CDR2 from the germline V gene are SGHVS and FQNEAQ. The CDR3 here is CASSLVGQGPSYSNQPQHF.

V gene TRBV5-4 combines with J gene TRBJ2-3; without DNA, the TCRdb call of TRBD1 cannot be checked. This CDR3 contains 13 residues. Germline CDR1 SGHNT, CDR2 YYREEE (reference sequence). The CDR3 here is CASSLTGIDTQYF. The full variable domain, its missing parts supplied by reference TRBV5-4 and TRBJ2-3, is ETGVTQSPTHLIKTRGQQVTLRCSSQSGHNTVSWYQQALGQGPQFIFQYYREEENGRGNFPPRFSGLQFPNYSSELNVNALELDDSALYLCASSLTGIDTQYFGPGTRLTVL.

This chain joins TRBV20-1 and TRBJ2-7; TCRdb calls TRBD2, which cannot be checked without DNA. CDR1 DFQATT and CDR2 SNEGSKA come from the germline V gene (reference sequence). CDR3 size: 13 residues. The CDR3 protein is CSAGGLAGLEQYF.

The CDR3: CSVMDRRSYEQYF. This chain joins TRBV29-1 and TRBJ2-7. The CDR3 contains 13 residues. Germline values: CDR1 SQVTM, CDR2 ANQGSEA.

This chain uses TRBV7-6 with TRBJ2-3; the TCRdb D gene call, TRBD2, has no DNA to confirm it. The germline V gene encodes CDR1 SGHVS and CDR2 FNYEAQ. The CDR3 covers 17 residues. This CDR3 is CASSRTTSPPYTDTQYF.

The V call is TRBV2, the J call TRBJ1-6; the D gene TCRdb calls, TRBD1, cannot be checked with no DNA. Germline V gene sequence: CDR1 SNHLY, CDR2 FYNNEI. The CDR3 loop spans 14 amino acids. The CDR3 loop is CASSTGDGDSPLHF.

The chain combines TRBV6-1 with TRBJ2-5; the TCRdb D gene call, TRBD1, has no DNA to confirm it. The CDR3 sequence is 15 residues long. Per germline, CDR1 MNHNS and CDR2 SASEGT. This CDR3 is CASSPDRGGKETQYF.

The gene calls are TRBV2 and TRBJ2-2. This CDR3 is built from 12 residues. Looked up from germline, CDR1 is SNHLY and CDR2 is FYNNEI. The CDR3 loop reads CASTQNTGELFF.

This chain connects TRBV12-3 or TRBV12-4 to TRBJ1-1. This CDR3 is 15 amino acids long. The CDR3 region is CASSPVTGGLTEAFF.

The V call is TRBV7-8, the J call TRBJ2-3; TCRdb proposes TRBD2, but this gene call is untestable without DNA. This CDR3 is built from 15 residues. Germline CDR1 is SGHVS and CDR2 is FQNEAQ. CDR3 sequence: CASSWSGLAGAAQYF.

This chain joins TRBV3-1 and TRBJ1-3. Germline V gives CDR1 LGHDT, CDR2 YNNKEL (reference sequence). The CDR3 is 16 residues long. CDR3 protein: CASSHVVGVSGNTIYF. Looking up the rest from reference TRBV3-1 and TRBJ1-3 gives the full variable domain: DTAVSQTPKYLVTQMGNDKSIKCEQNLGHDTMYWYKQDSKKFLKIMFSYNNKELIINETVPNRFSPKSPDKAHLNLHINSLELGDSAVYFCASSHVVGVSGNTIYFGEGSWLTVV.

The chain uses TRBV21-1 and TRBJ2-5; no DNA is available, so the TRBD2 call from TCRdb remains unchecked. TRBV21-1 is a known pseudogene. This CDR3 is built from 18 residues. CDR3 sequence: CASSKLALYSKKGETQYF.

CDR3 residues: CASSLYRSSYEQYF. This chain links TRBV12-3 or TRBV12-4 with TRBJ2-7. The CDR3 runs to 14 residues.

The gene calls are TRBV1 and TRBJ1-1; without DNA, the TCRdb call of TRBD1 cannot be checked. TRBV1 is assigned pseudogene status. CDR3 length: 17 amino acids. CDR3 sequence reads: CTSPIGNRANLNTEAFF.

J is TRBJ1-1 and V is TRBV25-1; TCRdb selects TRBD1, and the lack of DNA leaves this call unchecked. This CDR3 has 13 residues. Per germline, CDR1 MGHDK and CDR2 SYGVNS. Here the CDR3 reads CASRDRGLGGAFF.

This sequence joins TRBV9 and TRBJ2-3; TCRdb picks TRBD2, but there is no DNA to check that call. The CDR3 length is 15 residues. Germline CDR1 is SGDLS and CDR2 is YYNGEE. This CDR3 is CASSVEDAGSDTQYF. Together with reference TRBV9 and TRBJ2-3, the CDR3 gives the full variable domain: DSGVTQTPKHLITATGQRVTLRCSPRSGDLSVYWYQQSLDQGLQFLIQYYNGEERAKGNILERFSAQQFPDLHSELNLSSLELGDSALYFCASSVEDAGSDTQYFGPGTRLTVL.

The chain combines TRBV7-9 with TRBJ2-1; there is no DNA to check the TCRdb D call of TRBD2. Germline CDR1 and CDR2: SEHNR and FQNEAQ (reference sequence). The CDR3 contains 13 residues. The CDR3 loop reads CASSSPNWEQQFF.

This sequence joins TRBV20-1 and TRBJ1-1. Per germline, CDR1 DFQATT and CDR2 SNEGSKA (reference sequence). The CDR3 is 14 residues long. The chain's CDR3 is CSARKPGLNTEAFF.

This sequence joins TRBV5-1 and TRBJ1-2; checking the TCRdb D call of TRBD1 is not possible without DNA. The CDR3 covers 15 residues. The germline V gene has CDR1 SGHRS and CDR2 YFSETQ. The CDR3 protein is CASSLDRGKWDGYTF.

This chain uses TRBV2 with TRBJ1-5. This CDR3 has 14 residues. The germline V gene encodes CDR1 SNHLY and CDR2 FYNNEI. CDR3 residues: CASSDMFSNQPQHF.

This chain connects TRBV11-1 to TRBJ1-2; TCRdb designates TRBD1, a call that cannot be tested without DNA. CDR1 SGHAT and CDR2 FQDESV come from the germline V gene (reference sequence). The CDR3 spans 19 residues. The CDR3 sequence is CASSRRGSRQGRGEFNYTF.

The CDR3 loop is CASSWGLAGGIQETQYF. The V call is TRBV12-3 or TRBV12-4, the J call TRBJ2-5; no DNA is available, so the TRBD2 call from TCRdb remains unchecked. This CDR3 comprises 17 residues.

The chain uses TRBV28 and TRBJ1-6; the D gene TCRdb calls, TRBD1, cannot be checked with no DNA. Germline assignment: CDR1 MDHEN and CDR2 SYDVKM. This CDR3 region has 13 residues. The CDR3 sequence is CASSWGVGWDLHF.

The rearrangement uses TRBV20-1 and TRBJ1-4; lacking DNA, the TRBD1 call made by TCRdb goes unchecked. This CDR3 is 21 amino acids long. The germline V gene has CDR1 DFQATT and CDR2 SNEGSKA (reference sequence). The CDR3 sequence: CSAREGPPFSRRTMEPEKLFF.

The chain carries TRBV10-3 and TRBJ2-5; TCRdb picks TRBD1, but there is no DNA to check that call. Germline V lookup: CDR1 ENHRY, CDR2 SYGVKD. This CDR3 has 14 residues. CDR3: CAISPGSGKETQYF.

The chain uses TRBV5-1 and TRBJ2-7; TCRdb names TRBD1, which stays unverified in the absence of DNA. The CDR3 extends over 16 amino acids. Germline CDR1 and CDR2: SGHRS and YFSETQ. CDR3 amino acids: CASSLGWTVPSYEQYF.

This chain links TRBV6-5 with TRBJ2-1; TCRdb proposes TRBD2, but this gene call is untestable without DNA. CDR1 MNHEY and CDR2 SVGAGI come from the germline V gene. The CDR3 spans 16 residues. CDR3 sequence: CASSLGGLYSYNEQFF.

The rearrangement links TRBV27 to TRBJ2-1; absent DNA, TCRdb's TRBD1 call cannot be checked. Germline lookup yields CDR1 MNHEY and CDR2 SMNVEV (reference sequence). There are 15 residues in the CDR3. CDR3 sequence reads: CASRPPSVSYNEQFF.

The CDR3 protein is CASSKSRADTDTQYF. This sequence joins TRBV7-2 and TRBJ2-3; TCRdb calls TRBD2, which cannot be checked without DNA. Germline V gene lookup returns CDR1 SGHTA and CDR2 FQGNSA. This CDR3 has 15 amino acids.

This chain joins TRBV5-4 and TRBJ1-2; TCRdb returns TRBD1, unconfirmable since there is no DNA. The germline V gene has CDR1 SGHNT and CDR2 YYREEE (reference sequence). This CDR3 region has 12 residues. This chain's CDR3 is CASSPGVAGYTF.

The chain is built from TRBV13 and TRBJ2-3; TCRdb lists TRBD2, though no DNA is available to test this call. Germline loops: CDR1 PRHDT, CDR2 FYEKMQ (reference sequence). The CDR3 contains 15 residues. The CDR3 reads CASSLEKGLTDTQYF.